These 8 T cell receptor beta chains were all obtained from the same sample, sequenced in a study of molecular identifiers for immune sequencing clone quantification (dated by TCRdb to 2017 to 2018). Library generation was performed with PCR. The sample was run on an Illumina HiSeq 4000. In TCRdb, the public reads were trimmed at Q25 with fastp and aligned with MiXCR, with productive beta chains retained. Rows are unified per CDR3 protein, each entry keeping the most common DNA and genes. This sample lists about 640,000 distinct CDR3 sequences; about 20% were detected once. The biggest ten clones account for roughly 0.83% of the sample. The sequencing input was naive CD8+ T cells from blood, with Jurkat cell RNA spiked in. The cell subset or site label, as the study defines it: FACS-sorted CD8+CD4-CCR7+CD45RA+ naive T cells. Receptors originate from a human donor in good health. Some libraries in this study had Jurkat cell RNA spiked in.

This clonotype appeared many times. The chain combines TRBV5-1 with TRBJ2-3, with D possibly being TRBD1 (5 bases). The CDR3 is made up of 15 amino acids. V lost 7 bases and J 2 bases, leaving 17 bases between the germline ends. The germline gives CDR1 SGHRS, CDR2 YFSETQ. The CDR3 loop reads CASQQGPEFTDTQYF. The CDR3 DNA follows: TGCGCCAGCCAGCAGGGTCCTGAGTTCACAGATACGCAGTATTTT.

Many counts were recorded for this clonotype. The chain employs TRBV24-1 and TRBJ1-5; TRBD1 aligns across 9 bases. There are 15 residues in the CDR3. V was clipped by 3 bases and J by 1 base; unmatched bases: 0. Germline V gene data show CDR1 as KGHDR and CDR2 as SFDVKD. The CDR3 sequence: CATSDGTGSNQPQHF. The CDR3 coding sequence is TGTGCCACCAGTGATGGGACAGGGAGCAATCAGCCCCAGCATTTT.

This clonotype was seen repeatedly, ten times or more. The chain links TRBV27 to TRBJ1-1; D perhaps matches TRBD1 (6 bases). CDR1 and CDR2 from the germline V gene are MNHEY and SMNVEV (reference sequence). CDR3 length: 13 amino acids. V lost 6 bases, J lost 4 bases, and 12 bases lay in between. In DNA, the CDR3 is TGTGCCAGCAGCTTTGGGGGCGGCACTGAAGCTTTCTTT. Protein sequence: CASSFGGGTEAFF.

This clonotype was picked up many times. The chain has TRBV29-1 and TRBJ2-1, with no clear D. Between the trimmed V and J ends, which lost 4 bases and 2 bases, there was a span of 15 bases. Germline CDR1 is SQVTM and CDR2 is ANQGSEA. This CDR3 contains 15 residues. CDR3 nucleotides: TGCAGCGTTGTAGGTCCTATAGCACCCTACAATGAGCAGTTCTTC. Protein product: CSVVGPIAPYNEQFF.

At least ten counts were recorded for this clonotype. This chain links TRBV29-1 with TRBJ2-6; D is uncertain. The CDR3 loop spans 14 amino acids. The V gene's germline CDR1 is SQVTM and CDR2 ANQGSEA. Trimming removed 3 bases from V and 0 bases from J, with 6 bases in between. CDR3 sequence reads: CSVEMASGANVLTF. Here the CDR3 DNA reads TGCAGCGTTGAGATGGCCTCTGGGGCCAACGTCCTGACTTTC. The whole variable domain, remainder taken from reference TRBV29-1 and TRBJ2-6, is SAVISQKPSRDICQRGTSLTIQCQVDSQVTMMFWYRQQPGQSLTLIATANQGSEATYESGFVIDKFPISRPNLTFSTLTVSNMSPEDSSIYLCSVEMASGANVLTFGAGSRLTVL.

Regarding this clonotype: One base away lies a much larger clone, so this may be a sequencing read error. The rearrangement joins TRBV5-1 to TRBJ2-7; perhaps D is TRBD1 or TRBD2 (5 bases each). CDR1 and CDR2 from the germline V gene are SGHRS and YFSETQ. The CDR3 extends over 16 amino acids. The CDR3 loop is CASCLTPGRTYYEQYF. The CDR3, as DNA: TGCGCCAGCTGCTTAACACCGGGACGGACATACTACGAGCAGTACTTC.

This clonotype came up many times. The chain employs TRBV28 and TRBJ2-1; no reliable D call. Between the trimmed V and J ends, which lost 6 bases and 8 bases, there was a span of 17 bases. This CDR3 comprises 14 residues. Looked up from germline, CDR1 is MDHEN and CDR2 is SYDVKM. The CDR3 region has the DNA TGTGCCAGCAGCCCCTCCTGGTCGGGTTATGAGCAGTTCTTC. Protein sequence: CASSPSWSGYEQFF.

Concerning this clonotype itself: A single base separates this from a much larger clone, so it may be a read error. The genes are TRBV12-3 or TRBV12-4 and TRBJ1-4; the match to TRBD1 covers 7 bases. CDR3 size: 15 residues. CDR3 amino acids: CASRDDRVANEKLVF. Written as DNA, the CDR3 is TGTGCCAGCAGGGACGACAGGGTGGCTAATGAAAAACTGGTTTTT.